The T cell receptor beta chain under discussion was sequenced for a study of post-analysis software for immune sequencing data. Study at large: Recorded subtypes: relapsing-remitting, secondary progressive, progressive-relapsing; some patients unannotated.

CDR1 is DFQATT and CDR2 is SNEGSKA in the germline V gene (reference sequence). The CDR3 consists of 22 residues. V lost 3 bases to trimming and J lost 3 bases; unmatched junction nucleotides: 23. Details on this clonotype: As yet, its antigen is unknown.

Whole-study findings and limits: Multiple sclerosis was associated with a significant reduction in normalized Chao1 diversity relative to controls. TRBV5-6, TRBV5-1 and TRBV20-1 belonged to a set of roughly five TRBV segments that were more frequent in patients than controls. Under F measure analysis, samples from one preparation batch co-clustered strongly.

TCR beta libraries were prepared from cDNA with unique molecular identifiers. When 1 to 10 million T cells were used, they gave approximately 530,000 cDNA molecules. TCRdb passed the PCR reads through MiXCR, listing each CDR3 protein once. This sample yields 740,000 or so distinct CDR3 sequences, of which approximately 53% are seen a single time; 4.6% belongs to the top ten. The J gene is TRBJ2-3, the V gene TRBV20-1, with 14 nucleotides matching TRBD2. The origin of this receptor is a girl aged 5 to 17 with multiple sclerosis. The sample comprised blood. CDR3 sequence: CSASKTDDPGLAGAWRTDTQYF. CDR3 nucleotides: TGCAGTGCTAGTAAGACGGATGATCCGGGACTAGCGGGAGCGTGGAGAACAGATACGCAGTATTTT.